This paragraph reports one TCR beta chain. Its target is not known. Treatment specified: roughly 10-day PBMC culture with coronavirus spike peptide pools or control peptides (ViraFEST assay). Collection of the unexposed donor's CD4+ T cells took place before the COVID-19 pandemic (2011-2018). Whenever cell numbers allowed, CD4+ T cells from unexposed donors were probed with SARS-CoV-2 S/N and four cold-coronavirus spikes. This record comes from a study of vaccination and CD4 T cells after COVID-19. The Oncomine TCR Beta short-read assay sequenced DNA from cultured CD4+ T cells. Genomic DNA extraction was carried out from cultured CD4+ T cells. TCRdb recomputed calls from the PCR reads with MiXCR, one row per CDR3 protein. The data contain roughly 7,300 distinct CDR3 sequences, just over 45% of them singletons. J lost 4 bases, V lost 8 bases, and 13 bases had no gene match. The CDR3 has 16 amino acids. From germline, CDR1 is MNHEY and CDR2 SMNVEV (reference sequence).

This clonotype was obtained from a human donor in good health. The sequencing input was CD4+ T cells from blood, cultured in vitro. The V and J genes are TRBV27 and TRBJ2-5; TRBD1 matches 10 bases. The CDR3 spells CASSKPGQGRRETQYF. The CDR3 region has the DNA TGTGCCAGCTCAAAACCGGGACAGGGGCGAAGAGAGACCCAGTACTTC.